This TCR beta chain was obtained from a study of PD-L1 blockade in urothelial cancer. General observations from the study: Stronger expansion of tumor-associated clones in blood at 3 weeks distinguished durable-benefit patients.

Per germline, CDR1 MNHEY and CDR2 SMNVEV (reference sequence). V lost 5 bases and J lost 1, with 12 bases in between. This CDR3 is 14 amino acids long. The time point denotes: pretreatment peripheral blood. Libraries were prepared by immunoSEQ multiplex PCR; TCRdb keeps only in-frame clonotypes and omits some of them. The profile shows around 82,000 clones, over 80% of them singletons. As concerns this clone: What it binds is unknown.

The V call is TRBV27, the J call TRBJ2-7; D unresolved. This receptor was identified in a man aged 55 to 69 with urothelial cancer. Sequenced here: PBMCs, sampled around atezolizumab (anti-PD-L1) treatment. CDR3 bases: TGTGCCAGCAGTCTAGAGCCGATGTCCTACGAGCAGTACTTC. Its protein product is CASSLEPMSYEQYF.